Below are 14 T cell receptor beta chains sequenced from a single sample in a study of blood T cell repertoires in COVID-19. Generated by immunoSEQ multiplex PCR, the TCRdb table keeps only in-frame clones and is missing some. The sample has about 240,000 clones, around 86% seen once. Input material: peripheral blood. Receptor source: a woman aged 55-69 years with active or convalescent COVID-19.

The chain recombines TRBV7-3 with TRBJ1-1, with D uncertain. In germline, CDR1 is SGHTA, CDR2 FQGTGA. V lost 9 bases to trimming and J lost 1 base, with 12 bases between them. The CDR3 totals 13 residues. DNA for the CDR3: TGTGCCAGTAGTCAAGTTCCGAACACTGAAGCTTTCTTT. It specifies CASSQVPNTEAFF.

The V call is TRBV6-1, the J call TRBJ1-6; possibly TRBD1 for D (6 bases). This CDR3 spans 16 amino acids. V was shortened by 4 bases and J by 3 bases, with 13 bases between the two germline ends. In germline, CDR1 is MNHNS, CDR2 SASEGT. The DNA for the CDR3 is TGTGCCAGCAGTGGCCTAGGACAGTTCTATAATTCACCCCTCCACTTT. Translation: CASSGLGQFYNSPLHF.

The CDR3 protein is CASSPPGLGVARKETQYF. CDR3 bases: TGTGCCAGCTCACCACCGGGACTAGGGGTCGCGCGAAAAGAGACCCAGTACTTC. V gene TRBV18 combines with J gene TRBJ2-5, with 8 bases matching TRBD2. This CDR3 comprises 18 residues. Trimming took 0 bases from V and 3 from J; bases not matched to a gene: 12. Germline V lookup: CDR1 KGHSH, CDR2 LQKENI.

This clone was detected only once. The CDR3 region is CAGGQGSEGNTIYF. The CDR3 DNA sequence: TGTGCCGGTGGACAGGGATCGGAGGGAAACACCATATATTTT. The V gene is TRBV6-5, the J gene TRBJ1-3, with TRBD1 matching 8 bases. J gave up 4 bases and V 11 bases, and 10 bases lay outside the gene matches. This CDR3 is built from 14 residues. Per the germline V gene, CDR1 is MNHEY and CDR2 is SVGAGI.

The chain links TRBV5-1 to TRBJ1-1, with D possibly TRBD1 on 6 matching bases. CDR1 is SGHRS and CDR2 is YFSETQ in the germline V gene. CDR3 length equals 15 residues. V was clipped by 5 bases and J by 0 bases, with 14 bases between them. This CDR3 is CASRISGQLNTEAFF. CDR3 DNA sequence: TGCGCCAGCAGGATCTCCGGACAGTTGAACACTGAAGCTTTCTTT.

This sequence joins TRBV7-9 and TRBJ2-1; 9 bases line up with TRBD1. Per the germline V gene, CDR1 is SEHNR and CDR2 is FQNEAQ (reference sequence). The CDR3 length is 16 residues. Trimming cost V 5 bases and J 0 bases; bases outside gene matches: 5. The CDR3 spells CASSNRGPLSYNEQFF. CDR3 DNA: TGTGCCAGCAGCAACAGGGGGCCCCTCTCCTACAATGAGCAGTTCTTC. The entire variable domain, with the rest obtained from reference TRBV7-9 and TRBJ2-1, is as follows: DTGVSQNPRHKITKRGQNVTFRCDPISEHNRLYWYRQTLGQGPEFLTYFQNEAQLEKSRLLSDRFSAERPKGSFSTLEIQRTEQGDSAMYLCASSNRGPLSYNEQFFGPGTRLTVL.

Points on this clone: A junction boundary mismatches the germline segment, possibly from a read error. The chain links TRBV7-7 to TRBJ1-3; the D gene is possibly TRBD1 (5 bases). Germline V CDR1 and CDR2: SSHAT, FNYEAQ (reference sequence). There are 18 residues in the CDR3. The DNA of the CDR3 is TGTGCTAGCAGCTTCAGTGGCGGCAGGGAAAACTCTGGAAACACCATATATTTT. Translating it yields CASSFSGGRENSGNTIYF.

The chain is built from TRBV5-1 and TRBJ1-1, with 7 bases matching TRBD1. From germline, CDR1 is SGHRS and CDR2 YFSETQ. This CDR3 spans 16 amino acids. Unmatched junction bases numbered 9, after V lost 4 bases and J lost 0 bases. The CDR3, as DNA: TGCGCCAGCAGCGGGATAAGACAGGGCTTGAACACTGAAGCTTTCTTT. This gives the protein CASSGIRQGLNTEAFF.

V usage is TRBV30 and J usage is TRBJ1-2, with 7 bases lining up with TRBD1. This CDR3 is built from 13 residues. Germline values: CDR1 GTSNPN, CDR2 SVGIG (reference sequence). V trimming: 2 bases; J trimming: 4 bases; junction bases outside the gene matches: 4. CDR3 DNA sequence: TGTGCCTGGAGTTTCCGGGACAGCTATGGCTACACCTTC. Its protein product is CAWSFRDSYGYTF.

This clone was seen once. V gene TRBV5-8 combines with J gene TRBJ1-5; D call uncertain. The germline CDR1 and CDR2 sequences are SGHTS and YDEGEE. The CDR3 has 14 residues. Trimming took 0 bases from V and 0 from J, leaving 4 bases between them. CDR3 loop: CASSLDISNQPQHF. CDR3 DNA sequence: TGTGCCAGCAGCTTGGACATTAGCAATCAGCCCCAGCATTTT.

This chain connects TRBV6-5 to TRBJ1-1; D gene uncertain. This CDR3 has 12 residues. The germline gives CDR1 MNHEY, CDR2 SVGAGI. V shed 3 bases and J shed 11 bases, with 13 bases lying between them. Here the CDR3 reads CASSYLGSEAFF. DNA for the CDR3: TGTGCCAGCAGTTATCTTGGGAGTGAGGCTTTCTTT.

The chain has TRBV7-9 and TRBJ1-2, with a weak D call TRBD1 (6 bases). This CDR3 is built from 16 residues. Germline V gene sequence: CDR1 SEHNR, CDR2 FQNEAQ (reference sequence). Trimming pared 1 base from V and 8 bases from J, leaving 20 bases between. CDR3 amino acids: CASSLVGTRDSWGYTF. CDR3 sequence (DNA): TGTGCCAGCAGCTTAGTTGGGACAAGGGATTCCTGGGGCTACACCTTC.

The chain recombines TRBV10-3 with TRBJ1-1; the match to TRBD1 covers 7 bases. This CDR3 is built from 14 residues. The junction had 5 bases not matched to a gene; V was cut back by 6 bases and J by 1 base. Per the germline V gene, CDR1 is ENHRY and CDR2 is SYGVKD. The CDR3 DNA follows: TGTGCCATCAGGAGACAGGGTCAGAACACTGAAGCTTTCTTT. Translating gives CAIRRQGQNTEAFF.

This clone was counted ten times or more. The chain combines TRBV19 with TRBJ1-2; D gene uncertain. V shed 3 bases and J shed 4 bases, with 12 bases lying between them. The germline V gene encodes CDR1 LNHDA and CDR2 SQIVND (reference sequence). CDR3 size: 14 residues. CDR3 bases: TGTGCCAGTAGTATGAGTCTACCCTTCTATGGCTACACCTTC. Encoded protein: CASSMSLPFYGYTF.